Listed below are T cell receptor beta chains from one sample, sequenced in a study of blood T cell repertoires in COVID-19. Data came from immunoSEQ multiplex PCR; TCRdb stores just in-frame clones and leaves some out. The sample comprises 250,000 to 300,000 clones, 80% to 95% of which are singletons, and approximately 2% rests with the top ten. The specimen sequenced was peripheral blood. The source is a woman aged 25 to 39 with COVID-19, enrolled during active disease. Both conserved end residues are part of each CDR3. The order of the fields is J gene, clone size, D gene, V gene, CDR3 protein, CDR3 DNA. D genes are given only for firm matches. The size entry is marked missing in some rows and otherwise reads once, few, many or a size class.

>TRBJ2-1|.|.|TRBV5-4
CASSRQDLSSYNEQFF
TGTGCCAGCAGCAGACAGGACCTGAGCTCCTACAATGAGCAGTTCTTC
>TRBJ2-4|.|.|TRBV19
CASTPGGEAKNIQYF
TGTGCCAGTACCCCCGGGGGTGAGGCCAAAAACATTCAGTACTTC
>TRBJ2-7|.|TRBD2|TRBV5-5
CASSRTSGDSYEQYF
TGTGCCAGCAGCCGCACTAGCGGAGACTCCTACGAGCAGTACTTC
>TRBJ2-7|.|.|TRBV25-1
CASSATSTSSYEQYF
TGTGCCAGCAGTGCCACTAGCACAAGCTCCTACGAGCAGTACTTC
>TRBJ1-1|few|.|TRBV2
CASSRQVTSEAFF
TGTGCCAGCAGTCGTCAGGTGACCAGCGAAGCTTTCTTT
>TRBJ1-5|.|.|TRBV6-1
CASSETGIGSQHF
TGTGCCAGCAGTGAAACAGGGATCGGGTCCCAGCATTTT
>TRBJ1-1|.|TRBD1|TRBV19
CATIIGTAAISEAFF
TGTGCCACTATTATCGGGACAGCAGCTATTTCTGAAGCTTTCTTT
>TRBJ2-2|.|TRBD2|TRBV6-4
CASSNADLSGANTGELFF
TGTGCCAGCAGCAATGCGGACCTTAGCGGGGCGAACACCGGGGAGCTGTTTTTT
>TRBJ1-5|.|.|TRBV28
CASSFRYNQPQHF
TGTGCCAGCAGTTTCAGGTACAATCAGCCCCAGCATTTT
>TRBJ2-5|.|.|TRBV27
CASSLYGFGQETQYF
TGTGCCAGCAGTTTATACGGGTTCGGACAAGAGACCCAGTACTTC
>TRBJ2-7|.|TRBD1|TRBV2
CASRSRQGAYEQYF
TGTGCCAGCAGGTCACGACAGGGGGCCTACGAGCAGTACTTC
>TRBJ1-1|.|.|TRBV7-9
CASSSGVGTEAFF
TGTGCCAGCAGCTCAGGGGTCGGCACTGAAGCTTTCTTT
>TRBJ1-2|.|.|TRBV19
CASSIDLNYGYTF
TGTGCCAGTAGTATAGATCTAAACTATGGCTACACCTTC
>TRBJ1-2|.|TRBD1|TRBV24-1
CATSKDRVYGYTF
TGTGCCACCAGCAAGGACAGGGTTTATGGCTACACCTTC
>TRBJ1-2|.|TRBD1|TRBV30
CAWSVHRLDRGGGGYTF
TGTGCCTGGAGTGTACATAGGCTGGACAGGGGAGGAGGTGGCTACACCTTC
>TRBJ2-1|.|.|TRBV21-1
CASSKEETSGRFCNEQFF
TGTGCCAGCAGCAAAGAGGAGACTAGCGGGAGGTTTTGCAATGAGCAGTTCTTC
>TRBJ2-1|few|TRBD2|TRBV3-1/TRBV3-2
CASSQDLNSGGRNEQFF
TGTGCCAGCAGCCAAGATTTAAATAGCGGGGGCAGGAATGAGCAGTTCTTC
>TRBJ2-1|.|TRBD2|TRBV11-3
CASSSLSGGSYNEQFF
TGTGCCAGCAGCTCCCTATCGGGAGGCTCCTACAATGAGCAGTTCTTC
>TRBJ1-2|once|TRBD1|TRBV2
CASRANRDRGMVYGYTF
TGTGCCAGCAGAGCGAACCGGGACAGGGGGATGGTCTATGGCTACACCTTC
>TRBJ1-2|.|TRBD1|TRBV3-1/TRBV3-2
CASSQQGADGYTF
TGTGCCAGCAGCCAACAGGGGGCAGATGGCTACACCTTC
>TRBJ2-1|.|TRBD2|TRBV6-4
CASSARLAGAYNEQFF
TGTGCCAGCAGCGCCCGACTAGCGGGAGCTTACAATGAGCAGTTCTTC
>TRBJ2-1|.|TRBD2|TRBV19
CASSVSGRREQFF
TGTGCCAGTAGTGTTAGCGGGAGGCGGGAGCAGTTCTTC
>TRBJ2-3|.|TRBD2|TRBV12-3/TRBV12-4
CASKGTKTQYF
TGTGCCAGCAAAGGGACTAAGACGCAGTATTTT
>TRBJ2-5|.|.|TRBV5-4
CASSLSGDGETQYF
TGTGCCAGCAGCTTGTCAGGGGACGGGGAGACCCAGTACTTC
>TRBJ1-1|.|TRBD1|TRBV6-2/TRBV6-3
CASSYSDRGEAFF
TGTGCCAGCAGTTACTCCGACAGGGGGGAAGCTTTCTTT
>TRBJ1-2|.|TRBD1|TRBV28
CASRSGTGGNSVYGYTF
TGTGCCAGCAGGTCCGGGACAGGGGGCAACTCAGTCTATGGCTACACCTTC
>TRBJ1-5|few|.|TRBV6-1
CATTEGPSNQPQHF
TGTGCCACCACGGAGGGGCCGTCGAATCAGCCCCAGCATTTT
>TRBJ2-3|once|.|TRBV19
CATSIFRETSTDTQYF
TGTGCCACCTCGATTTTCCGGGAGACTAGCACAGATACGCAGTATTTT
>TRBJ2-3|few|.|TRBV19
CASSKDRITDTQYF
TGTGCCAGTAGTAAAGACAGGATCACAGATACGCAGTATTTT
>TRBJ1-2|.|.|TRBV2
CASSNTGSPNYGYTF
TGTGCCAGCTCTAACACAGGGTCCCCCAACTATGGCTACACCTTC
>TRBJ2-5|.|TRBD1|TRBV19
CASSIQGAETQYF
TGTGCCAGTAGTATCCAGGGGGCAGAGACCCAGTACTTC
>TRBJ1-4|.|.|TRBV6-1
CASSDRRETGYDEKLFF
TGTGCCAGCAGTGATAGGCGGGAGACAGGATATGATGAAAAACTGTTTTTT
>TRBJ2-1|.|.|TRBV29-1
CSCWTFHNEQFF
TGCAGCTGTTGGACTTTTCACAATGAGCAGTTCTTC
>TRBJ1-2|.|TRBD1|TRBV5-6
CASSLVAGDRGYTF
TGTGCCAGCAGCTTGGTGGCAGGGGACAGGGGCTACACCTTC
>TRBJ1-5|.|TRBD1|TRBV19
CASSNTGGNQPQHF
TGTGCCAGTAGTAATACAGGGGGCAATCAGCCCCAGCATTTT
>TRBJ1-3|.|.|TRBV2
CASVEPGAGNTIYF
TGTGCCAGCGTGGAGCCAGGGGCTGGAAACACCATATATTTT
>TRBJ1-2|.|.|TRBV4-1
CASSQGSGNYGYTF
TGCGCCAGCAGCCAAGGTAGCGGAAACTATGGCTACACCTTC